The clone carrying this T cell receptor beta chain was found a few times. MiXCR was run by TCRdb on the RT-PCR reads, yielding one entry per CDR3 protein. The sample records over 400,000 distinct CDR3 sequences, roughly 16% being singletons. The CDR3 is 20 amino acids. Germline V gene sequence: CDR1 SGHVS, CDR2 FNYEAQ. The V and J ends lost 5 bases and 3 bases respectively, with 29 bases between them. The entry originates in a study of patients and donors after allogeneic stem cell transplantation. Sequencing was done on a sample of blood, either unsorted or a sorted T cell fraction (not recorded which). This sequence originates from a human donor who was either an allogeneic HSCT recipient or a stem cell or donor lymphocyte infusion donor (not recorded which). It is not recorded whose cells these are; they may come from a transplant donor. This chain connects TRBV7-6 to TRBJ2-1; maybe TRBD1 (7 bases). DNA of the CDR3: TGTGCCAGCAGCCTATACCCAGGGGGTCAGCGGGCCGCGGACTACAATGAGCAGTTCTTC. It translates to CASSLYPGGQRAADYNEQFF.